The rows below give T cell receptor beta chains drawn from one sample of a study of OX40 agonist ivuxolimab in advanced cancers. The table came from immunoSEQ multiplex PCR; TCRdb's copy has only in-frame clones and leaves some out. The sample has tens of thousands of clones, more than 80% seen once. Sample: CD4+ or CD8+ T cells sorted from blood, taken in a trial of the OX40 agonist ivuxolimab. These receptors all come from an adult with an advanced solid tumor such as melanoma, head and neck, liver or kidney cancer. Both conserved end residues are part of each CDR3. D genes are given only for firm matches. Only some rows state a clone size, as once, few, many or a class for expanded clones.

v_call,d_call,clone_size,j_call,cdr3_aa,cdr3_nt
TRBV27,.,.,TRBJ2-7,CASSLLVRAYEQYF,TGTGCCAGCAGTTTACTAGTCAGGGCCTACGAGCAGTACTTC
TRBV19,TRBD2,.,TRBJ2-1,CASSIVRSLAENNEQFF,TGTGCCAGTAGTATAGTGCGGTCGCTAGCGGAGAACAATGAGCAGTTCTTC
TRBV28,.,.,TRBJ2-1,CASSGTQGTEQFF,TGTGCCAGCAGTGGCACGCAGGGAACTGAGCAGTTCTTC
TRBV6-1,TRBD1,.,TRBJ1-1,CASSPTGLHTEAFF,TGTGCCAGCAGCCCGACAGGGTTGCACACTGAAGCTTTCTTT
TRBV6-6,.,.,TRBJ1-2,CASSPDYGYTF,TGTGCCAGCAGCCCCGACTATGGCTACACCTTC
TRBV6-4,.,.,TRBJ2-2,CASSEGANTGELFF,TGTGCCAGCAGTGAGGGGGCGAACACCGGGGAGCTGTTTTTT
TRBV21-1,.,.,TRBJ2-1,CASSPQPGQAYNEQFF,TGTGCCAGCAGCCCCCAACCGGGACAGGCCTACAATGAGCAGTTCTTC
TRBV5-1,TRBD2,.,TRBJ2-5,CASSLYSGRETQYF,TGCGCCAGCAGCTTGTATTCCGGGAGGGAGACCCAGTACTTC
TRBV4-1,.,once,TRBJ2-4,CASSQRMIAGGAKNIQYF,TGCGCCAGCAGCCAACGGATGATAGCTGGTGGAGCCAAAAACATTCAGTACTTC
TRBV11-2,.,once,TRBJ2-1,CASSFTPFLEMSNEQFF,TGTGCCAGCAGCTTCACACCCTTCCTAGAGATGTCAAATGAGCAGTTCTTC
TRBV28,.,.,TRBJ1-2,CASSLATYGYTF,TGTGCCAGCAGTTTGGCAACCTATGGCTACACCTTC
TRBV5-1,.,.,TRBJ2-7,CASRAGGSYEQYF,TGCGCCAGCAGAGCGGGCGGATCCTACGAGCAGTACTTC
TRBV10-1,.,.,TRBJ1-3,CASSDNPTPGNTIYF,TGCGCCAGCAGTGATAACCCGACCCCTGGAAACACCATATATTTT
TRBV5-1,.,.,TRBJ1-3,CASSLEPGYGNTIYF,TGCGCCAGCAGCTTGGAGCCAGGGTATGGAAACACCATATATTTT
TRBV10-3,TRBD2,.,TRBJ2-1,CAISAERSGGHNEQFF,TGTGCCATCAGTGCGGAGAGGAGCGGGGGCCACAATGAGCAGTTCTTC
TRBV30,.,.,TRBJ2-3,CAWSVSGLQITDTQYF,TGTGCCTGGAGTGTTTCGGGACTCCAGATCACAGATACGCAGTATTTT
TRBV6-6,.,.,TRBJ2-5,CASSYGRPETQYF,TGTGCCAGCAGTTACGGGAGGCCCGAGACCCAGTACTTC
TRBV4-1,TRBD2,.,TRBJ2-7,CASSLRVPSGYEQYF,TGCGCCAGCAGCCTAAGGGTCCCTAGCGGATACGAGCAGTACTTC
TRBV30,TRBD1,once,TRBJ1-1,CAWSVKGAGDTEAFF,TGTGCCTGGAGCGTTAAGGGGGCAGGGGACACTGAAGCTTTCTTT
TRBV7-9,.,.,TRBJ2-1,CASSSPTRIEQFF,TGTGCCAGCAGCTCTCCGACTCGTATTGAGCAGTTCTTC
TRBV10-1,TRBD1,.,TRBJ2-5,CASSESARGNEETQYF,TGCGCCAGCAGTGAGTCAGCCAGGGGGAATGAAGAGACCCAGTACTTC
TRBV27,.,.,TRBJ1-1,CASSSHVWTEAFF,TGTGCCAGCAGCTCCCACGTCTGGACTGAAGCTTTCTTT
TRBV6-5,TRBD1,.,TRBJ1-2,CASSQGQGANYGYTF,TGTGCCAGCAGTCAGGGACAGGGGGCTAACTATGGCTACACCTTC
TRBV28,TRBD1,.,TRBJ2-7,CASRAGGAKAYEQYF,TGTGCCAGCAGGGCAGGGGGCGCTAAGGCCTACGAGCAGTACTTC
TRBV4-1,.,.,TRBJ1-1,CASGPGLNTEAFF,TGCGCCAGCGGGCCGGGGTTGAACACTGAAGCTTTCTTT
TRBV6-1,.,.,TRBJ2-6,CASSEALGAGANVLTF,TGTGCCAGCAGTGAAGCTTTGGGGGCTGGGGCCAACGTCCTGACTTTC
TRBV11-2,.,.,TRBJ1-1,CASRKNWGEVTEAFF,TGTGCCAGCAGGAAAAACTGGGGCGAGGTCACTGAAGCTTTCTTT
TRBV6-1,.,.,TRBJ1-3,CASIPPGSGNTIYF,TGTGCCAGCATTCCCCCGGGCTCTGGAAACACCATATATTTT
TRBV19,TRBD2,.,TRBJ2-5,CASSRRISGRIGETQYF,TGTGCCAGTAGTAGACGGATTAGCGGGAGAATCGGAGAGACCCAGTACTTC
TRBV6-5,.,.,TRBJ2-7,CASSYTAQFYEQYF,TGTGCCAGCAGTTACACCGCACAGTTTTACGAGCAGTACTTC
TRBV4-1,TRBD2,.,TRBJ2-1,CASSPAGTRYYNEQFF,TGCGCCAGCAGCCCCGCCGGGACTAGATACTACAATGAGCAGTTCTTC
TRBV7-2,.,.,TRBJ1-1,CASAHWWKGSNTEAFF,TGTGCCAGCGCCCACTGGTGGAAGGGTTCAAACACTGAAGCTTTCTTT
TRBV9,TRBD2,.,TRBJ2-1,CASSVAPGRIHEQFF,TGTGCCAGCAGCGTAGCCCCCGGGAGGATCCATGAGCAGTTCTTC
TRBV6-5,.,.,TRBJ2-7,CASSLTPRDPYEQYF,TGTGCCAGCAGTTTGACCCCCCGGGACCCTTACGAGCAGTACTTC
TRBV5-5,.,.,TRBJ2-5,CASSLGGEETQYF,TGTGCCAGCAGCTTGGGAGGGGAAGAGACCCAGTACTTC